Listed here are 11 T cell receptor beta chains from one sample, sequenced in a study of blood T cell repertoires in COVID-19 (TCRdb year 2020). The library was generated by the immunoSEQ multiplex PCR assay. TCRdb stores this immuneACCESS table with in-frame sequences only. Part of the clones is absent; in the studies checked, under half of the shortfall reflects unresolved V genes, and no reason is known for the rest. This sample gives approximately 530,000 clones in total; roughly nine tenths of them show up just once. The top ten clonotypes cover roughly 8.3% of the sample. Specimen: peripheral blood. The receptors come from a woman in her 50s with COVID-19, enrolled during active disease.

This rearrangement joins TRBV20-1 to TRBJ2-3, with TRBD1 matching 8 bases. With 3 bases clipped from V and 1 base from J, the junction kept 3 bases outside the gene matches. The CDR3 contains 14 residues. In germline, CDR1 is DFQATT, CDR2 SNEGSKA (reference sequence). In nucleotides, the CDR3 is TGCAGTGCTAGTACGGGACAGGGCACAGATACGCAGTATTTT. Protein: CSASTGQGTDTQYF.

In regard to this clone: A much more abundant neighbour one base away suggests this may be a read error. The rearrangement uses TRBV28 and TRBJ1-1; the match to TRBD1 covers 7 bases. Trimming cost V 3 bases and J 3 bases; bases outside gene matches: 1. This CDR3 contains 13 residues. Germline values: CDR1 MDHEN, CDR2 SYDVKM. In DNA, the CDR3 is TGTGCCAGCAGTTTCCAGGGGGACACTGAAGCTTTCTTT. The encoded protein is CASSFQGDTEAFF. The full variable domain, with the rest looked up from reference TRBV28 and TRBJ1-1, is DVKVTQSSRYLVKRTGEKVFLECVQDMDHENMFWYRQDPGLGLRLIYFSYDVKMKEKGDIPEGYSVSREKKERFSLILESASTNQTSMYLCASSFQGDTEAFFGQGTRLTVV.

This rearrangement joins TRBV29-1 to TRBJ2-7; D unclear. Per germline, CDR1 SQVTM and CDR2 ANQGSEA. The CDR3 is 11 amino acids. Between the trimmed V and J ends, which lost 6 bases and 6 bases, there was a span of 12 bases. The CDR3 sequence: CSVPSGGEQYF. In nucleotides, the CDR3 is TGCAGCGTCCCCTCCGGTGGCGAGCAGTACTTC.

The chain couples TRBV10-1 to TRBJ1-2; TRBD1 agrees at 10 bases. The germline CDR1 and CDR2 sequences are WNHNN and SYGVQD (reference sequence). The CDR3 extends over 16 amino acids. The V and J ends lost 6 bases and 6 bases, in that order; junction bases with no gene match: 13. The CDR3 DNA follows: TGCGCCAGCAGCCAACCACCCCGGACAGGGGGACATGGCTACACCTTC. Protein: CASSQPPRTGGHGYTF.

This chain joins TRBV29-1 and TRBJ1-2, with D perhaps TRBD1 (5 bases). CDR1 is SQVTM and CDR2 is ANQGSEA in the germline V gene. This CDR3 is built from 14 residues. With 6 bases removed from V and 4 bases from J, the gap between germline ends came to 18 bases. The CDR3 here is CSVPHAGESYGYTF. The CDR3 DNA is TGCAGCGTACCCCACGCGGGGGAAAGCTATGGCTACACCTTC. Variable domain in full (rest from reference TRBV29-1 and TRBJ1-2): SAVISQKPSRDICQRGTSLTIQCQVDSQVTMMFWYRQQPGQSLTLIATANQGSEATYESGFVIDKFPISRPNLTFSTLTVSNMSPEDSSIYLCSVPHAGESYGYTFGSGTRLTVV.

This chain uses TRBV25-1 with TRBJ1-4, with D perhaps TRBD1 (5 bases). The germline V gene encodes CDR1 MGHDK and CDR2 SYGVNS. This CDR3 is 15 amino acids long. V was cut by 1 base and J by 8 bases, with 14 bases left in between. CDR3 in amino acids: CASSESVRVWEKLFF. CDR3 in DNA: TGTGCCAGCAGTGAATCGGTCAGGGTATGGGAAAAACTGTTTTTT.

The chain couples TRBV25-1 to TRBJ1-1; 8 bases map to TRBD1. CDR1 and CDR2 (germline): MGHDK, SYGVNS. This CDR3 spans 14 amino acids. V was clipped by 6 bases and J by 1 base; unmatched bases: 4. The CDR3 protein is CASRKTGANTEAFF. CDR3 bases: TGTGCCAGCAGAAAGACAGGGGCGAACACTGAAGCTTTCTTT.

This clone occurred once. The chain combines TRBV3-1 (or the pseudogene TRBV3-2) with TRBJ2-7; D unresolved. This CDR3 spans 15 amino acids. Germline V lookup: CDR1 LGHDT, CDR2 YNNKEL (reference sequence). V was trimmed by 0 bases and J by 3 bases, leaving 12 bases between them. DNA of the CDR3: TGTGCCAGCAGCCAAGAGAAGGTTAGACTCTACGAGCAGTACTTC. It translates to CASSQEKVRLYEQYF.

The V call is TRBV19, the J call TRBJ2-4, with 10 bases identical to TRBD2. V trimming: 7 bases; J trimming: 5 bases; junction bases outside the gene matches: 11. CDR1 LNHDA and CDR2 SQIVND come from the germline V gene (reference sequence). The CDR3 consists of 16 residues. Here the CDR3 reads CASTVTSSGGENIQYF. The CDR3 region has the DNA TGTGCCAGTACCGTTACCTCGAGCGGGGGGGAAAACATTCAGTACTTC.

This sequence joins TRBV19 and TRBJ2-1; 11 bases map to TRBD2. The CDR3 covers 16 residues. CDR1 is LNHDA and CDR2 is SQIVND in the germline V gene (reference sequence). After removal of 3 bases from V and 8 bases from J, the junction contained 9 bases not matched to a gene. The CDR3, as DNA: TGTGCCAGTAGTATTCGGACTAGCGGGTCGGGGGATGAGCAGTTCTTC. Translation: CASSIRTSGSGDEQFF.

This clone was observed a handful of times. The CDR3 here is CASSFGTGLREKLFF. CDR3 nucleotides: TGTGCCAGCAGCTTCGGGACAGGGCTACGGGAAAAACTGTTTTTT. V usage is TRBV7-9 and J usage is TRBJ1-4, with 9 bases lining up with TRBD1. This CDR3 region has 15 residues. In germline, CDR1 is SEHNR, CDR2 FQNEAQ (reference sequence). The V gene end was trimmed by 3 bases and the J gene end by 8 bases; junction bases not matched to a gene: 7.